The entry that follows covers one T cell receptor (beta chain) sequence. With 6 bases removed from V and 6 bases from J, the gap between germline ends came to 9 bases. Germline CDR1 and CDR2: MNHNY and SVGAGI (reference sequence). The CDR3 is 12 residues long. This record comes from a study of blood T cell repertoires in COVID-19. The authors' processing: Estimation of nucleated cell counts was performed using reference gene primer amplification. The repertoire was sequenced with immunoSEQ multiplex PCR; TCRdb's copy has only in-frame clones and lacks some. V and J calls and clone size are copied from that table; D and trimming were computed from the DNA. The sample holds 55,000 to 75,000 clones, approximately 83% seen once.

This sequence joins TRBV6-6 and TRBJ1-5; D gene unclear. The clonotype originates from a man aged 80 or over with COVID-19, enrolled during active disease. Material for sequencing was peripheral blood. CDR3 residues: CASSHLSQPQHF. The CDR3 region has the DNA TGTGCCAGCAGCCACTTAAGTCAGCCCCAGCATTTT.